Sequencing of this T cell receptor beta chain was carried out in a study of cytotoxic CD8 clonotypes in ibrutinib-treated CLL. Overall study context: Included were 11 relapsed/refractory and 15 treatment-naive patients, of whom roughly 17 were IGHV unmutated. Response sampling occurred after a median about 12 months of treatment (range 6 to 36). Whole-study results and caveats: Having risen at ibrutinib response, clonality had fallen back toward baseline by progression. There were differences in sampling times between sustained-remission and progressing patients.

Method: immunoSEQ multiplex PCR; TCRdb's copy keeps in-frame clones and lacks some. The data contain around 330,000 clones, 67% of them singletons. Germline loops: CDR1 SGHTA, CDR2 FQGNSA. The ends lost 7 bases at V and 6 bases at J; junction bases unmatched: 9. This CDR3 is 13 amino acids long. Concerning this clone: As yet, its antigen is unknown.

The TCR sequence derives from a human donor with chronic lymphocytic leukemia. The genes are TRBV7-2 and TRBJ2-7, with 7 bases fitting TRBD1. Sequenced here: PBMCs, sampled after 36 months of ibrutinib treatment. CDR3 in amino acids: CASNRGPGPEQYF. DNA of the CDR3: TGTGCCAGCAATAGGGGGCCGGGCCCCGAGCAGTACTTC.